These 6 T cell receptor beta chains were sequenced from one sample in a study of cytomegalovirus exposure and HLA in healthy donors. Use of 60 Vbeta and 13 Jbeta primers characterized the PCR. The assay was immunoSEQ multiplex PCR, and TCRdb's table has in-frame clones only and misses some. This repertoire shows under 200,000 clones, 75% to 80% found once; its top ten account for 11% to 15%. The sequencing sample was made of PBMCs. Receptors were obtained from a man aged 45-65 years in good health and CMV-seropositive.

The chain employs TRBV28 and TRBJ2-3, with D possibly matching TRBD2 (6 bases). CDR1 and CDR2 (germline): MDHEN, SYDVKM. V was trimmed by 6 bases and J by 1 base, leaving 8 bases between them. The CDR3 has 13 amino acids. CDR3 amino acids: CASSWGGTDTQYF. CDR3 nucleotides: TGTGCCAGCAGCTGGGGGGGCACAGATACGCAGTATTTT.

V gene TRBV7-2 combines with J gene TRBJ2-5, with 9 bases that match TRBD2. The CDR3 is 16 residues long. The germline V gene has CDR1 SGHTA and CDR2 FQGNSA. Trimming cost V 3 bases and J 1 base; bases outside gene matches: 6. The CDR3 DNA sequence: TGTGCCAGCAGCTTCCTCCTAGCGGGGCGCCAAGAGACCCAGTACTTC. Translated, it gives CASSFLLAGRQETQYF. Variable domain in full (rest from reference TRBV7-2 and TRBJ2-5): GAGVSQSPSNKVTEKGKDVELRCDPISGHTALYWYRQSLGQGLEFLIYFQGNSAPDKSGLPSDRFSAERTGGSVSTLTIQRTQQEDSAVYLCASSFLLAGRQETQYFGPGTRLLVL.

The chain recombines TRBV7-9 with TRBJ2-7; tentative D call: TRBD1 (5 bases). Trimming shortened V by 4 bases and J by 6 bases, and 13 bases separated the two germline ends. Germline-derived CDR1 and CDR2 are SEHNR and FQNEAQ (reference sequence). This CDR3 contains 13 residues. CDR3 sequence reads: CASSSQGYGEQYF. The CDR3 DNA reads TGTGCCAGCAGCTCCCAGGGATACGGCGAGCAGTACTTC.

The chain uses TRBV5-1 and TRBJ2-7; D gene ambiguous. V was trimmed by 0 bases and J by 3 bases, leaving 7 bases between them. The CDR3 runs to 13 residues. Germline values: CDR1 SGHRS, CDR2 YFSETQ. CDR3 sequence reads: CASSLEPNYEQYV. The CDR3 region has the DNA TGCGCCAGCAGCTTGGAACCGAACTACGAGCAGTACGTC.

The chain joins TRBV19 to TRBJ1-1; 8 bases align to TRBD1. The CDR3 is 14 amino acids. Trimming cost V 4 bases and J 4 bases; bases outside gene matches: 5. CDR1 is LNHDA and CDR2 is SQIVND in the germline V gene (reference sequence). Here the CDR3 reads CASSRTGIGTEAFF. In DNA form, the CDR3 reads TGTGCCAGTAGTAGGACAGGGATTGGCACTGAAGCTTTCTTT.

This clone appeared a single time. The chain uses TRBV27 and TRBJ1-5; 9 nucleotides align to TRBD1. Germline V gene sequence: CDR1 MNHEY, CDR2 SMNVEV (reference sequence). This CDR3 region has 15 residues. V lost 3 bases, J lost 7 bases, and 7 bases stayed unmatched. Here the CDR3 reads CASSLTQGAGQPQHF. In DNA form, the CDR3 reads TGTGCCAGCAGTTTGACACAGGGGGCAGGCCAGCCCCAGCATTTT.